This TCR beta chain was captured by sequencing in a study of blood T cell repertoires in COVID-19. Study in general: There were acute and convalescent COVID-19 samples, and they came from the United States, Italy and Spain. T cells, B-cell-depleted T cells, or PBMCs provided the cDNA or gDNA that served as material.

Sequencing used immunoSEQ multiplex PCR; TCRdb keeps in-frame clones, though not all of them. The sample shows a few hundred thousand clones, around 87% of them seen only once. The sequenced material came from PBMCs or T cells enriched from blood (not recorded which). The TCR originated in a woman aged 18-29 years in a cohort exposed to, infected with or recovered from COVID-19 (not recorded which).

CDR3 amino acids: CASSHVGGNYYEQYF. In nucleotides, the CDR3 is TGCGCCAGCAGCCACGTCGGGGGGAACTACTACGAGCAGTACTTC. The chain uses TRBV4-1 and TRBJ2-7; 7 nucleotides match TRBD2. This CDR3 has 15 residues. Per germline, CDR1 MGHRA and CDR2 YSYEKL. Trimming at V came to 3 bases and at J to 3 bases, leaving 8 bases not matched to a gene.